These T cell receptor beta chains were read from a single sample in a study of OX40 agonist ivuxolimab in advanced cancers. This table comes from immunoSEQ multiplex PCR, and its TCRdb copy is limited to in-frame clones, with some not included. This sample has around 83,000 clones; roughly 83% occur once, and the top ten carry approximately 7.4%. Sequenced here: CD4+ or CD8+ T cells sorted from blood, sampled in a trial of the OX40 agonist ivuxolimab. The receptors shown here come from an adult with an advanced solid tumor such as melanoma, head and neck, liver or kidney cancer. The CDR3 runs from the conserved cysteine through the conserved F or W. The order of the fields is V gene, J gene, clone size, D gene, CDR3 DNA, CDR3 protein. A D gene is named only where the DNA matches it firmly. The size of a clone is reported for some rows only, either as once, few or many, or as a class for expanded clones.

TRBV11-2	TRBJ2-2	.	TRBD2	TGTGCCAGCAGCTTCGGGACTAGCGGCACCGGGGAGCTGTTTTTT	CASSFGTSGTGELFF
TRBV19	TRBJ1-1	once	.	TGTGCCAGTAGAGATCCGGGGGGCGGCACTGAAGCTTTCTTT	CASRDPGGGTEAFF
TRBV7-3	TRBJ2-3	.	TRBD2	TGTGCCAGCAGCTCATCACTAGCGGGGGGGCAAGATACGCAGTATTTT	CASSSSLAGGQDTQYF
TRBV28	TRBJ2-2	.	TRBD2	TGTGCCAGCTCTGGGACTAGCGGGAGGGGAAACACCGGGGAGCTGTTTTTT	CASSGTSGRGNTGELFF
TRBV2	TRBJ2-5	.	.	TGTGCCAGCAGTGAGCAGGGGGGGGGCCAAGAGACCCAGTACTTC	CASSEQGGGQETQYF
TRBV6-5	TRBJ1-5	few	.	TGTGCCAGCAGACCCGGACAGTGGAGCAATCAGCCCCAGCATTTT	CASRPGQWSNQPQHF
TRBV7-3	TRBJ2-1	.	TRBD2	TGTGCCAGCAACACCTATAGCGGGAGGGATGGTGAGCAGTTCTTC	CASNTYSGRDGEQFF
TRBV2	TRBJ2-7	.	TRBD1	TGTGCCAGCAGTGATCAACAGGGGCGCGAGCAGTACTTC	CASSDQQGREQYF
TRBV30	TRBJ2-7	.	TRBD2	TGTGCCTGGAGGACTAGCGAAGCCGAGCAGTACTTC	CAWRTSEAEQYF
TRBV6-6	TRBJ1-1	.	.	TGTGCCAGCAGTTACGGTGAGGGTAGTGAAGCTTTCTTT	CASSYGEGSEAFF
TRBV30	TRBJ2-3	once	.	TGTGCCTGGAGCATAGATACGCAGTATTTT	CAWSIDTQYF
TRBV6-6	TRBJ2-7	few	TRBD1	TGTGCCAGCAGTTTACAGGGGGCACTGCAGTACTTC	CASSLQGALQYF
TRBV7-6	TRBJ2-7	.	.	TGTGCCAGCAGCCTTGCCCAGGGGTGGGGCGTAGACTACGAGCAGTACTTC	CASSLAQGWGVDYEQYF
TRBV5-6	TRBJ2-7	.	TRBD2	TGTGCCAGCAGCCTGGGTAGCGGGAGCCTAAGCTCCTACGAGCAGTACTTC	CASSLGSGSLSSYEQYF
TRBV7-9	TRBJ1-5	.	TRBD1	TGTGCCAGCAGCTTAAGTGGGACAGGGCTGAATCAGCCCCAGCATTTT	CASSLSGTGLNQPQHF